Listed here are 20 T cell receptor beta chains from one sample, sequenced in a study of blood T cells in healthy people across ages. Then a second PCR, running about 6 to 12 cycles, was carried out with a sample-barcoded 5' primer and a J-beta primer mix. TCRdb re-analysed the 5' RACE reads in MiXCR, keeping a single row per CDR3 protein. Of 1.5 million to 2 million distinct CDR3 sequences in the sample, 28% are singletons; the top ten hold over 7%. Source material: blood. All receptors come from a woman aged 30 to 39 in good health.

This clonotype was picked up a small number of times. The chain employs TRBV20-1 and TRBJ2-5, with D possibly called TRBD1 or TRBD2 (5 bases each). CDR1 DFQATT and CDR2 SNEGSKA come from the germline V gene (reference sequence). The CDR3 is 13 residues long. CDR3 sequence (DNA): TGCAGCGCCGGTGAGGGGAACCAAGAGACCCAGTACTTC. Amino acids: CSAGEGNQETQYF.

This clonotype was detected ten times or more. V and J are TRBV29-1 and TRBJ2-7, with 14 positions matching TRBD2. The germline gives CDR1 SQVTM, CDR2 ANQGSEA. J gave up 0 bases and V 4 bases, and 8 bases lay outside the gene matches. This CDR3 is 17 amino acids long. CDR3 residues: CSVAPPGLAGVSYEQYF. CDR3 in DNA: TGCAGCGTTGCTCCCCCGGGACTAGCGGGAGTCTCCTACGAGCAGTACTTC.

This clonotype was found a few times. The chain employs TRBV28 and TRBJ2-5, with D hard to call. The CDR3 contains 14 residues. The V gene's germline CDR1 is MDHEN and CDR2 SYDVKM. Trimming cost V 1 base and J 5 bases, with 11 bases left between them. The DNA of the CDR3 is TGTGCCAGCAGTTTATATAGCCAGCCGGAGACCCAGTACTTC. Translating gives CASSLYSQPETQYF.

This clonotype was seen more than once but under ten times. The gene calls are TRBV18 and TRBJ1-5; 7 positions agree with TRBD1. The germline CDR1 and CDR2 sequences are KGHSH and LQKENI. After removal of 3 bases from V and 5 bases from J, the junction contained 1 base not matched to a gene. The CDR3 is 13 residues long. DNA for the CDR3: TGTGCCAGCTCACCGGGACAGCATCAGCCCCAGCATTTT. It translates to CASSPGQHQPQHF.

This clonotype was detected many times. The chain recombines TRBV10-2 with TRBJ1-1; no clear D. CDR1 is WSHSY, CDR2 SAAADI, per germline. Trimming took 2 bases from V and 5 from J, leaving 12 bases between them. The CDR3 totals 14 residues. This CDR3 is CASSEPGVGTEAFF. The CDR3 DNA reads TGCGCCAGCAGTGAGCCTGGGGTCGGGACTGAAGCTTTCTTT.

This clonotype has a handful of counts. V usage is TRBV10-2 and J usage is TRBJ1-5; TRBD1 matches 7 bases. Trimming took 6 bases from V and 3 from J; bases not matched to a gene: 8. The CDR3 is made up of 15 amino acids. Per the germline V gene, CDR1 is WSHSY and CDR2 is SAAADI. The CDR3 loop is CASSPPGQYNQPQHF. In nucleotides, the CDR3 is TGCGCCAGCAGCCCTCCGGGACAGTACAATCAGCCCCAGCATTTT.

The CDR3 DNA sequence: TGTGCCAGCACTCTACCCGAGCGGCTAGGCAATGAGCAGTTCTTC. This encodes CASTLPERLGNEQFF. The V and J genes are TRBV7-9 and TRBJ2-1, with D perhaps matching TRBD2 (5 bases). The length of the CDR3 is 15 residues. V lost 7 bases, J lost 6 bases, and 19 bases lay in between. Germline V gene sequence: CDR1 SEHNR, CDR2 FQNEAQ (reference sequence). Filled out from reference TRBV7-9 and TRBJ2-1, the complete variable domain reads DTGVSQNPRHKITKRGQNVTFRCDPISEHNRLYWYRQTLGQGPEFLTYFQNEAQLEKSRLLSDRFSAERPKGSFSTLEIQRTEQGDSAMYLCASTLPERLGNEQFFGPGTRLTVL.

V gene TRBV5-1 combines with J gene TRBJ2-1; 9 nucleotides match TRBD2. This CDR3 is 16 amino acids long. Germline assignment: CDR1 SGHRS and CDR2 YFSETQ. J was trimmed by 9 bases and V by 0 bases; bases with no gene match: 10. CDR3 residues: CASSLEAAGGLSEQFF. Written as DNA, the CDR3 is TGCGCCAGCAGCTTGGAGGCGGCGGGGGGGCTCAGTGAGCAGTTCTTC.

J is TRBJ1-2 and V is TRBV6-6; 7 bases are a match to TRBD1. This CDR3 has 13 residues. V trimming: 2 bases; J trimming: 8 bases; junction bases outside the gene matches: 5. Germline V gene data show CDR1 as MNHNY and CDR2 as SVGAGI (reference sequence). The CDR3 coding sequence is TGTGCCAGCAGTTACACGCAGGGGGGAGGCTACACCTTC. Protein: CASSYTQGGGYTF.

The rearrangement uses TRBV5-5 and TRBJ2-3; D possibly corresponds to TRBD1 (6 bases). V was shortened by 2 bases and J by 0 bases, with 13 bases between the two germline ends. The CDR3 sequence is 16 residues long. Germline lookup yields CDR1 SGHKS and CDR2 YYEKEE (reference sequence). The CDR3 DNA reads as TGTGCCAGCAGCTTAACAGGACAGACCAGCACAGATACGCAGTATTTT. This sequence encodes CASSLTGQTSTDTQYF.

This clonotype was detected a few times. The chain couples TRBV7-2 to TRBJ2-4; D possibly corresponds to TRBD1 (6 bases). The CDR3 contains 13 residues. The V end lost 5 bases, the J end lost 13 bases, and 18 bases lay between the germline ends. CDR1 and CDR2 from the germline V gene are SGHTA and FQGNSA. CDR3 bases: TGTGCCAGCAGCCTAGGGGGTAGGAGTGAGCAGTACTTC. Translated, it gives CASSLGGRSEQYF.

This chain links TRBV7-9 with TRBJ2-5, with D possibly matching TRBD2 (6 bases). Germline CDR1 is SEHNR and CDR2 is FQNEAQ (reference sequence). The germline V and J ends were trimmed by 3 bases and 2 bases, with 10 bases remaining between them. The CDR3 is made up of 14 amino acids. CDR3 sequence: CASSFIAAQETQYF. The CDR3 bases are TGTGCCAGCAGCTTTATAGCGGCACAAGAGACCCAGTACTTC.

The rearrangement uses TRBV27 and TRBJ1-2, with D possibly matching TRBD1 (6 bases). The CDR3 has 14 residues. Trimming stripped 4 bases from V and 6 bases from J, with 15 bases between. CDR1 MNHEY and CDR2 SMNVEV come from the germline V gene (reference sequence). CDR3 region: CASSSSLGANGYTF. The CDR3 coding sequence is TGTGCCAGCAGTTCAAGTCTGGGGGCGAATGGCTACACCTTC.

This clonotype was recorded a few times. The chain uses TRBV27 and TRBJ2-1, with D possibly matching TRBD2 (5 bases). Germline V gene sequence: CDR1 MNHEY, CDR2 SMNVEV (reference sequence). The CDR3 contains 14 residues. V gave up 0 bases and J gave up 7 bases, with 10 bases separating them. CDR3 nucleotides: TGTGCCAGCAGTTTATCGTGGGAGAAGAATGAGCAGTTCTTC. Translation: CASSLSWEKNEQFF.

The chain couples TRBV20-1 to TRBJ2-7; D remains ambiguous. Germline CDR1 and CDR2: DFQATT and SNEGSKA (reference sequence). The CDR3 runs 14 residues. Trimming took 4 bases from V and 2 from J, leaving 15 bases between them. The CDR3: CSATWVNGPYEQYF. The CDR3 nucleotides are TGCAGTGCTACTTGGGTGAACGGGCCCTACGAGCAGTACTTC.

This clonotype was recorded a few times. The CDR3 sequence: CSARARERNEQFF. In DNA, the CDR3 is TGCAGTGCTAGGGCCCGGGAGAGGAATGAGCAGTTCTTC. The gene calls are TRBV20-1 and TRBJ2-1; D perhaps matches TRBD2 (6 bases). Germline CDR1 is DFQATT and CDR2 is SNEGSKA (reference sequence). Trimming stripped 3 bases from V and 7 bases from J, with 13 bases between. This CDR3 comprises 13 residues.

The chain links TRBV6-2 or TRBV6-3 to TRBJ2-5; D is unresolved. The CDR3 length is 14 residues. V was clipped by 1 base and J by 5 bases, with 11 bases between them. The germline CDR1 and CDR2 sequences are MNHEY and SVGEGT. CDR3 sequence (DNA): TGTGCCAGCAGTTACTATGCGGAGTCCGAGACCCAGTACTTC. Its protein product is CASSYYAESETQYF.

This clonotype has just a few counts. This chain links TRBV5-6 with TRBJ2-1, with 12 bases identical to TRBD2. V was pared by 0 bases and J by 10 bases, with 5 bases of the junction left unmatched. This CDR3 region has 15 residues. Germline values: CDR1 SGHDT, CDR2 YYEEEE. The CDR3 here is CASSLGLAGVWEQFF. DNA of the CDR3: TGTGCCAGCAGCTTGGGACTAGCGGGAGTGTGGGAGCAGTTCTTC.

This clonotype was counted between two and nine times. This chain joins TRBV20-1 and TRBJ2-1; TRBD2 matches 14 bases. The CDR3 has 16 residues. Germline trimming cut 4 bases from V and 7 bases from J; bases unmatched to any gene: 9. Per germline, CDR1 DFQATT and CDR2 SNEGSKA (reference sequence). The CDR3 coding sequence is TGCAGTGCTACCAGACTAGCGGGAGGGCCGATAAATGAGCAGTTCTTC. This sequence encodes CSATRLAGGPINEQFF.

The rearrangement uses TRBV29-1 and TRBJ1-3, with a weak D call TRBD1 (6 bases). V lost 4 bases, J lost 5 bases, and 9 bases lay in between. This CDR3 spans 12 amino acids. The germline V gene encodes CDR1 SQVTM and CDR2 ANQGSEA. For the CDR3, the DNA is TGCAGCGTTGGACAGGATCGAAACACCATATATTTT. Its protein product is CSVGQDRNTIYF.